Listed below are T cell receptor beta chains from one sample, sequenced in a study of blood T cells in healthy people across ages. Each CDR3 protein is one row after TCRdb ran MiXCR on the 5' RACE reads. The sample contains hundreds of thousands of distinct CDR3 sequences, 52% of which appear only once. Material: blood. These receptors were obtained from an elderly woman in good health. Each CDR3 is given with its conserved first and last residue. The size field is filled for only some rows; it gives once, few, many or a size class.

size	length	J	V	CDR3
many	13	TRBJ2-1	TRBV15	CATSRGAYNEQFF
-	16	TRBJ1-4	TRBV7-2	CASSLGAGSPGEKLFF
few	16	TRBJ2-1	TRBV5-1	CASSIIGLGGYNEQFF
many	15	TRBJ2-3	TRBV5-1	CASSLGGQPARTQYF
-	12	TRBJ2-7	TRBV30	CAWRKGLGEQYF
few	14	TRBJ1-1	TRBV29-1	CSVGGGPMNTEAFF
-	14	-	TRBV7-2	CASSLVGQNYEQYF
-	15	TRBJ2-3	TRBV7-9	CASSRLAETTDTQYF
-	13	TRBJ2-5	TRBV20-1	CSAGGPGQETQYF
many	15	TRBJ1-2	TRBV12-3/TRBV12-4	CASSVRRGISGGYTF
-	15	TRBJ2-3	TRBV5-6	CASAAGYRGTDTQYF
many	17	TRBJ2-3	TRBV7-6	CASSLSMGQVSTDTQYF
-	16	TRBJ2-4	TRBV4-3	CASSQDLGGQYRGQYF
many	11	TRBJ2-5	TRBV5-6	CASSSLGTQYF
-	16	TRBJ2-7	TRBV29-1	CSGEVEGTEGSYEQYF
few	16	TRBJ2-7	TRBV3-1	CASSLYVQVLPYEQYF
-	15	TRBJ2-2	TRBV5-4	CASRPGNAGTGELFF
many	13	TRBJ2-7	TRBV10-3	CAINGREVHEQYF
-	17	TRBJ2-5	TRBV29-1	CSVQPVGLAGPQETQYF
-	13	TRBJ2-1	TRBV4-3	CASSWNRYNEQFF
many	15	TRBJ1-4	TRBV4-1	CASSQHSPPNEKLFF
few	17	TRBJ2-7	TRBV5-1	CASSLGVSGENRYEQYF
-	16	TRBJ2-1	TRBV20-1	CSAFNRQGSSYNEQFF
-	14	TRBJ2-5	TRBV12-3/TRBV12-4	CASSRIRDMETQYF
many	11	TRBJ2-5	TRBV2	CASSREETQYF
once	14	TRBJ2-5	TRBV11-3	CASSDQQGAQTQYF
-	17	TRBJ2-5	TRBV3-1	CASSHPLGAGDQETQYF
-	17	TRBJ2-5	TRBV25-1	CASSEKVRQGHQETQYF
many	16	TRBJ1-6	TRBV6-5	CASSYGRGSRNSPLHF
few	15	TRBJ2-1	TRBV4-1	CASSPTGARYNEQFF
-	13	TRBJ1-1	TRBV7-3	CASSGQQGTEAFF
many	14	TRBJ2-1	TRBV3-1	CASSQRGGSNEQFF
-	14	TRBJ2-1	TRBV5-1	CASSLFTDDNEQFF